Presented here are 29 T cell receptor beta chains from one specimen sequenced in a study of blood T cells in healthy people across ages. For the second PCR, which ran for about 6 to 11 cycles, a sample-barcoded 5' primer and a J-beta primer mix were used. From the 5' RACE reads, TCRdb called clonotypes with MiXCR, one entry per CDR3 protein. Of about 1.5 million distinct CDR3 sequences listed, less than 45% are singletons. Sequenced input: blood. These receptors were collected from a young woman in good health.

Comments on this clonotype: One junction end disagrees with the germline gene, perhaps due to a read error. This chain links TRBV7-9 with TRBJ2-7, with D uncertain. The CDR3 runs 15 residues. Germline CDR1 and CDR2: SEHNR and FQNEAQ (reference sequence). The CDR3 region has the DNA TGTGTCAGCAGCCAAACCGGGTCCCACGCCTACGAGCAGTACTTC. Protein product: CVSSQTGSHAYEQYF.

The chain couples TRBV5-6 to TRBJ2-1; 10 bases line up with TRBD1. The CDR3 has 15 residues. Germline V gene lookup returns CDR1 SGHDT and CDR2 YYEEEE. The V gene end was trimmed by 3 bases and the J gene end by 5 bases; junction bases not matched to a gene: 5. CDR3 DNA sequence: TGTGCCAGCAGCTCTGACAGGGGGCGGAACAATGAGCAGTTCTTC. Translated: CASSSDRGRNNEQFF.

The chain's CDR3 is CASSQFYGPTNEKLFF. CDR3 nucleotide sequence: TGCGCCAGCAGCCAATTTTACGGGCCAACTAATGAAAAACTGTTTTTT. The V and J genes are TRBV4-1 and TRBJ1-4; no reliable D call. V was shortened by 2 bases and J by 0 bases, with 10 bases between the two germline ends. CDR1 is MGHRA, CDR2 YSYEKL, per germline. CDR3 length: 16 amino acids.

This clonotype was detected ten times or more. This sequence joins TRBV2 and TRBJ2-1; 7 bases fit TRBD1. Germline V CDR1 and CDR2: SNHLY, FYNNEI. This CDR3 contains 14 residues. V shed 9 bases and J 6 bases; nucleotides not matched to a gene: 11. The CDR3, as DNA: TGTGCCAGTTCCACAGGGACAGCCTCCAATGAGCAGTTCTTC. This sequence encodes CASSTGTASNEQFF.

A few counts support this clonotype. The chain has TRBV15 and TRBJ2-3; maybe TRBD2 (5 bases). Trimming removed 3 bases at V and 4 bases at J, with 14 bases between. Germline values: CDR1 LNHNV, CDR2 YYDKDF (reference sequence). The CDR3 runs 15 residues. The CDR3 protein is CATSRAASTADTQYF. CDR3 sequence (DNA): TGTGCCACCAGCAGGGCGGCTAGCACAGCAGATACGCAGTATTTT.

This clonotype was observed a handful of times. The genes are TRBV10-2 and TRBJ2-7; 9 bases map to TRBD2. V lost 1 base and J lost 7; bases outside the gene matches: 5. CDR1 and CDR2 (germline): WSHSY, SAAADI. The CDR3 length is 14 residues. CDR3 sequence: CASSELLAGREQYF. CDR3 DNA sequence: TGCGCCAGCAGTGAGTTACTAGCGGGTAGAGAGCAGTACTTC.

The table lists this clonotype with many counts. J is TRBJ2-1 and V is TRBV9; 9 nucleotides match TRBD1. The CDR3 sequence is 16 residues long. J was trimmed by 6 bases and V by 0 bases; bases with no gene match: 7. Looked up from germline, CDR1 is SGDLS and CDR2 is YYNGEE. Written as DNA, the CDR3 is TGTGCCAGCAGCGTAGTGGGACAGGGACCGGTCAATGAGCAGTTCTTC. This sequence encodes CASSVVGQGPVNEQFF.

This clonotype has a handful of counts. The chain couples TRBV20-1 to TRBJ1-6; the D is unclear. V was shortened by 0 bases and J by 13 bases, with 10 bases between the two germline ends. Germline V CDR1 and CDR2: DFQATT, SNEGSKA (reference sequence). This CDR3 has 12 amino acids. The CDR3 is CSARDFTGPLHF. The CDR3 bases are TGCAGTGCTAGAGATTTTACCGGGCCCCTCCACTTT.

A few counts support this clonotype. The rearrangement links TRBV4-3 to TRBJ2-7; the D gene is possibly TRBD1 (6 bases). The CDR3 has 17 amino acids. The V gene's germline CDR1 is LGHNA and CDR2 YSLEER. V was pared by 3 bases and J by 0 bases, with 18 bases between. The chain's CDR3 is CASSQARRGLSSYEQYF. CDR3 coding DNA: TGCGCCAGCAGCCAGGCCCGCAGGGGCTTAAGCTCCTACGAGCAGTACTTC.

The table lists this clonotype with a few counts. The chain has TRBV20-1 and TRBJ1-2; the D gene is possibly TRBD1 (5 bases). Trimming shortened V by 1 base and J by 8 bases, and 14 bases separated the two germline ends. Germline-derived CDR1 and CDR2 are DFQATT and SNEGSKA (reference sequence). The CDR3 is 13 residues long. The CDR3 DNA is TGCAGTGCTAGAGTTCCCGGGACCCAAGGCTACACCTTC. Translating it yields CSARVPGTQGYTF.

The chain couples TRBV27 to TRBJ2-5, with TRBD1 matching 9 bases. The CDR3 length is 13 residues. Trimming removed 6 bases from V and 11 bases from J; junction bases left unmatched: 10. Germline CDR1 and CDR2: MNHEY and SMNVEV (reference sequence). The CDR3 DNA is TGTGCCAGCAGCACCGGGACAGGGTGGGAGCAGTACTTC. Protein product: CASSTGTGWEQYF.

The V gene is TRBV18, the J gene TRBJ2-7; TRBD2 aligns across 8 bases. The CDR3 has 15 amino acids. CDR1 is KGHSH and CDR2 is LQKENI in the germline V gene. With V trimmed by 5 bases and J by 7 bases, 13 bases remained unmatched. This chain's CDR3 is CASSLSGSTRGEQYF. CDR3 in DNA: TGTGCCAGCTCATTGAGCGGGAGTACCCGGGGGGAGCAGTACTTC.

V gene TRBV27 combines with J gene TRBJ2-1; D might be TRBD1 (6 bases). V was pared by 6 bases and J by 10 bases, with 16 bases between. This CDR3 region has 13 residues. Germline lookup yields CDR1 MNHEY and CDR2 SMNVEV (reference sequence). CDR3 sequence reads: CASRTMGHYEQFF. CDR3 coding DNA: TGTGCCAGCAGAACGATGGGACATTACGAGCAGTTCTTC.

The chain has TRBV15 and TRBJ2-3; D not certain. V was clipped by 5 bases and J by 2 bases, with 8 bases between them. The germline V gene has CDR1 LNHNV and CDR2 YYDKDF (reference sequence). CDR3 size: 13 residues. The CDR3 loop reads CATSDRTTDTQYF. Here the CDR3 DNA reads TGTGCCACCAGCGACCGGACCACAGATACGCAGTATTTT.

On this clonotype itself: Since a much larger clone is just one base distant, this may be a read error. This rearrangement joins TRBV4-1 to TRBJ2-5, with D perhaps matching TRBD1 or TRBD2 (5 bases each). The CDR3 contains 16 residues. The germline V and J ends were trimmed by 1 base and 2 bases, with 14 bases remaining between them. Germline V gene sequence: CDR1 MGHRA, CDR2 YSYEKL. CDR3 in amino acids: CASSQAPPGPQETQYF. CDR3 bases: TGCGCCAGCAGCCAAGCGCCCCCGGGACCTCAAGAGACCCAGTACTTC.

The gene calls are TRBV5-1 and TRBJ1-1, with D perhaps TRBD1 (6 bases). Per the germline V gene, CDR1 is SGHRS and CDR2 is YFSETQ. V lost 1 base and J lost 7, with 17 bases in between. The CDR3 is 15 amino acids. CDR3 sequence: CASSLIRGGTIEAFF. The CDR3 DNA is TGCGCCAGCAGCTTGATCAGAGGGGGGACAATTGAAGCTTTCTTT. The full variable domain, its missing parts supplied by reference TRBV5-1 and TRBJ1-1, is KAGVTQTPRYLIKTRGQQVTLSCSPISGHRSVSWYQQTPGQGLQFLFEYFSETQRNKGNFPGRFSGRQFSNSRSEMNVSTLELGDSALYLCASSLIRGGTIEAFFGQGTRLTVV.

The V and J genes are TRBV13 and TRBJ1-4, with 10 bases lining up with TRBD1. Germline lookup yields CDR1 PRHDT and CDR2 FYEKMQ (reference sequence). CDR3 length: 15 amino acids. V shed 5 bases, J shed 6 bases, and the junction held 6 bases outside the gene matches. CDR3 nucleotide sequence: TGTGCCAGCAGCCCGGCTGGGACAGGGGATGAAAAACTGTTTTTT. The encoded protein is CASSPAGTGDEKLFF.

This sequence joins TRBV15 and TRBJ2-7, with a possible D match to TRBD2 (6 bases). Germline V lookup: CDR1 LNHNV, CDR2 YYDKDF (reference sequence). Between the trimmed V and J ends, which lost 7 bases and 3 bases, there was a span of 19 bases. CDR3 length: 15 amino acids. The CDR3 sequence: CATTDPGLVNYEQYF. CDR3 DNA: TGTGCCACCACCGATCCGGGACTCGTAAACTACGAGCAGTACTTC.

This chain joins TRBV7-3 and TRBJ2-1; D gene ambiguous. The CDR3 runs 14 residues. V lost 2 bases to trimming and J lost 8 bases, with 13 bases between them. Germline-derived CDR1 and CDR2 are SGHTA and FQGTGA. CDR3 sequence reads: CASSLSSLVHEQFF. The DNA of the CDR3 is TGTGCCAGCAGCTTATCTAGTCTGGTCCATGAGCAGTTCTTC.

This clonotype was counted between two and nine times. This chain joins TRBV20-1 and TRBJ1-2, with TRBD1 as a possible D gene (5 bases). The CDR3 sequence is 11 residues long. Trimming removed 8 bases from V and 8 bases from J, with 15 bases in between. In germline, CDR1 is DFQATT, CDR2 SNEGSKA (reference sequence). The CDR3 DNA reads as TGCAGTACAGGACGGGAGGGCGGCTACACCTTC. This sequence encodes CSTGREGGYTF.

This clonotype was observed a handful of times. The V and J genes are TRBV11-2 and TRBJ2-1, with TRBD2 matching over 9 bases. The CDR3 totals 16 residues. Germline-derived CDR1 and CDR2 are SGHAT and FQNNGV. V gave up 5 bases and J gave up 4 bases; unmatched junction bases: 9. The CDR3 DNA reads TGTGCCAGCAGCCGGTTTATAGCGGGGGTTTACAATGAGCAGTTCTTC. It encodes CASSRFIAGVYNEQFF.

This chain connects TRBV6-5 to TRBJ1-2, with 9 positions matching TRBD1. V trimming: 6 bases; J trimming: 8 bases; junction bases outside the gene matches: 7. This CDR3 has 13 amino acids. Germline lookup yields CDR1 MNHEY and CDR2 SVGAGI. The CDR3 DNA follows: TGTGCCAGCAGGGAACAGGGGGCTTCAGGCTACACCTTC. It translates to CASREQGASGYTF.

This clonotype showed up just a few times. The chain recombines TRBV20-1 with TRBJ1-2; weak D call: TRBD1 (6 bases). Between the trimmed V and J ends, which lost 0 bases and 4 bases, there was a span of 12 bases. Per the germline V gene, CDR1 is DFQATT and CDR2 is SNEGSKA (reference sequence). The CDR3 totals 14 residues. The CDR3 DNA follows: TGCAGTGCTAGAGACAGGGGAAGACCCTATGGCTACACCTTC. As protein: CSARDRGRPYGYTF.

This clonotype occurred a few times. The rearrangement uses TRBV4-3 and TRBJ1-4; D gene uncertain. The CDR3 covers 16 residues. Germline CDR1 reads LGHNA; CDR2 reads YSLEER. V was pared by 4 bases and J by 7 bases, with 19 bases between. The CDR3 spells CASSPNGRARGEKLFF. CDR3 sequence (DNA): TGCGCCAGCAGCCCCAACGGGAGGGCCCGTGGTGAAAAACTGTTTTTT.

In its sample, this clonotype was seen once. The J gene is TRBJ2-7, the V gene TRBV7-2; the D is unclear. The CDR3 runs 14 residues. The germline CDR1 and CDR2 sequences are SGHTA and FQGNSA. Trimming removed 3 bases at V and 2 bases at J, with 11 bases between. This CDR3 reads CASSFGKATYEQYF. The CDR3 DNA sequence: TGTGCCAGCAGCTTTGGGAAGGCCACCTACGAGCAGTACTTC.

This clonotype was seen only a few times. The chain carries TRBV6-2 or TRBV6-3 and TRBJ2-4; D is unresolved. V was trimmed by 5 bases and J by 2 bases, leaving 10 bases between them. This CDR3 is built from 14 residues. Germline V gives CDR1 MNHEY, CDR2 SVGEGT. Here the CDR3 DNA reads TGTGCCAGCAGTGTAAACGGCCCCAAAAACATTCAGTACTTC. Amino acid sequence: CASSVNGPKNIQYF.

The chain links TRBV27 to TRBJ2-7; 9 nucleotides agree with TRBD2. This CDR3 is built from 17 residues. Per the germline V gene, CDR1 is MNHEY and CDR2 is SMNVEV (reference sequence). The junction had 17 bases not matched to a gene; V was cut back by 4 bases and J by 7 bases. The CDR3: CASSYLLPGLATGEQYF. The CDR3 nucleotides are TGTGCCAGCAGTTACTTACTGCCGGGACTAGCAACTGGTGAGCAGTACTTC.

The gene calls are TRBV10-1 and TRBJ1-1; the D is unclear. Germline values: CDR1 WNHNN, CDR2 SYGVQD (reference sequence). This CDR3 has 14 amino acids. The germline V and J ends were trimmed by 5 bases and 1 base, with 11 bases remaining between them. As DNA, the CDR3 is TGCGCCAGCAGTCAGGAATCCTCGAACACTGAAGCTTTCTTT. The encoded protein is CASSQESSNTEAFF.

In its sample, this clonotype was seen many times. The CDR3 sequence is CASSEGQGHEQYF. The CDR3 DNA is TGTGCCAGCAGCGAAGGACAGGGGCACGAGCAGTACTTC. J is TRBJ2-7 and V is TRBV7-9; 9 bases map to TRBD1. This CDR3 region has 13 residues. V shed 5 bases, J shed 5 bases, and the junction held 4 bases outside the gene matches. In germline, CDR1 is SEHNR, CDR2 FQNEAQ (reference sequence).